This T cell receptor (beta chain) was found in a study of cytomegalovirus exposure and HLA in healthy donors. The PCR contained 60 Vbeta and 13 Jbeta primers. Assay: immunoSEQ multiplex PCR; the TCRdb copy retains only in-frame clones and omits some. The sample consists of over 150,000 clones, over 60% of them appearing once. When sampled, the donors appeared nominally healthy, though they likely had unrecorded immune exposures. V shed 6 bases and J shed 6 bases, with 21 bases lying between them. The CDR3 is 15 amino acids. Germline V gene sequence: CDR1 MDHEN, CDR2 SYDVKM. Study findings and constraints: Further analysis was carried out later, and it showed several of the most significant clusters appearing linked to common viral pathogens.

Turning to this clone: What it binds is not known.

This chain uses TRBV28 with TRBJ2-7, with D possibly being TRBD1 (5 bases). This clonotype originated in a young woman in good health and CMV-seronegative. Sequencing was done on a sample of PBMCs. The CDR3 DNA sequence: TGTGCCAGCAGGGAGTGGACACGGGCAATGGGCGAGCAGTACTTC. Amino acid sequence: CASREWTRAMGEQYF.